These T cell receptor beta chains were read from a single sample in a study of cytomegalovirus exposure and HLA in healthy donors. Clones were read by immunoSEQ multiplex PCR, and TCRdb kept only the in-frame ones, dropping some. The repertoire holds 76,000 or so clones, with over 85% as singletons. Sequencing was carried out using PBMCs. Receptors originate from a woman in her late teens or twenties in good health and CMV-seronegative. CDR3s include the opening cysteine and the closing phenylalanine or tryptophan. D genes are given only for firm matches. Only some rows state a clone size, as once, few, many or a class for expanded clones.

DNA,CDR3,J,size,D,length,V
TGTGCCAGCAGCTCTACAGGGGGCCCGAACGAAGGGGACTATGGCTACACCTTC,CASSSTGGPNEGDYGYTF,TRBJ1-2,-,TRBD1,18,TRBV7-9
TGCGCCAGCAGTGAGTCCGGTCAGGCGAACACCGGGGAGCTGTTTTTT,CASSESGQANTGELFF,TRBJ2-2,-,-,16,TRBV10-1
TGTGCCAGCTCACCCTCCAGCGGGAGGGCCGGGGAGACCCAGTACTTC,CASSPSSGRAGETQYF,TRBJ2-5,-,TRBD2,16,TRBV18
TGTGCCAGCAGCCCCCAAACCGCGGTCTCTGGAAACACCATATATTTT,CASSPQTAVSGNTIYF,TRBJ1-3,few,-,16,TRBV7-9
TGTGCCAGCAGTCGTACAGGGGGCACTGAAGCTTTCTTT,CASSRTGGTEAFF,TRBJ1-1,-,TRBD1,13,TRBV6-5
TGTGCCAGCATATCCGGGACAGGGCCCCTGAATGAGCAGTTCTTC,CASISGTGPLNEQFF,TRBJ2-1,-,TRBD1,15,TRBV28
TGTGCCAGCAATGGGGACGGGACATTCACTGAAGCTTTCTTT,CASNGDGTFTEAFF,TRBJ1-1,-,-,14,TRBV2
TGTGCCAGCAGCCCTCGCGACTCCCCTGGCAGTGAGCAGTTCTTC,CASSPRDSPGSEQFF,TRBJ2-1,-,-,15,TRBV7-8
TGTGCCAGCAGCTTCCGACTAGCGGGAAGAACAGATACGCAGTATTTT,CASSFRLAGRTDTQYF,TRBJ2-3,-,TRBD2,16,TRBV14
TGTGCCAGCAGCTTGTTCAGGGAGGTCACAGATACGCAGTATTTT,CASSLFREVTDTQYF,TRBJ2-3,once,-,15,TRBV5-5
TGTGCCAGCAGCATCCAGGGGGGAAGCACTGAAGCTTTCTTT,CASSIQGGSTEAFF,TRBJ1-1,-,TRBD1,14,TRBV7-6